This T cell receptor (beta chain) was recorded in a study of CD8 T cells in ankylosing spondylitis. Whole-study findings and limits: Characteristic, it appeared, of ankylosing spondylitis blood was a TCR beta motif of fewer than 10 highly homologous variants. Matched synovial fluid from ankylosing spondylitis patients was reported to be enriched for disease-linked clones.

A quantitative 5'-RACE method, one with molecular barcodes, was used to make TCR beta libraries. TCRdb re-derived calls from the 5' RACE reads in MiXCR, one entry per CDR3 protein. The sample records 300,000 to 400,000 distinct CDR3 sequences, around 20% being singletons. The ends were cut back, 0 bases at V and 3 bases at J, with 9 bases in the middle. This CDR3 contains 14 residues. Germline V gene data show CDR1 as SGHNT and CDR2 as YYREEE (reference sequence). In the case of this clonotype: Its cognate antigen is unknown.

The sequencing input was blood, either unsorted or a sorted T cell fraction (not recorded which). This receptor was obtained from a male donor with ankylosing spondylitis or in good health (not recorded which). The rearrangement joins TRBV5-4 to TRBJ1-2; D is undetermined. The CDR3 region is CASSLDTRDYGYTF. CDR3 nucleotide sequence: TGTGCCAGCAGCTTGGACACAAGGGACTATGGCTACACCTTC.